This T cell receptor (beta chain) comes out of a study of CD8+CD57+ T cells in acquired aplastic anemia. Study context: 3 to 4 ug was the average amount of DNA from sorted CD4+ and CD8+ cells. Whole-study findings and limits: Patients and controls had CD8+ Simpson's diversity values that were not significantly distinct. It was found that fewer than 35 CD8+ CDR3 sequences were shared between patients and controls.

CDR3 and TCR beta VDJ profiling relied on genomic DNA as the template. TCRdb ran MiXCR on the reads and lists one entry per CDR3 protein. The profile shows 150,000 to 200,000 distinct CDR3 sequences, 64% of them singletons. Germline CDR1 and CDR2: MGHDK and SYGVNS. CDR3 length: 15 residues. V dropped 3 bases and J dropped 2 bases, with 12 bases sitting between them. In its sample, this clonotype was seen once. Its antigen remains unidentified. The sequence was collected from a human donor with severe aplastic anemia or a healthy control (not recorded which). Source material: sorted CD4+, CD8+, or CD8+CD57+ T cells (not recorded which) from PBMCs. This chain uses TRBV25-1 with TRBJ2-3, with D perhaps being TRBD1 or TRBD2 (5 bases each). CDR3 in amino acids: CASSDGGTPTDTQYF. The DNA of the CDR3 is TGTGCCAGCAGTGATGGGGGTACCCCCACAGATACGCAGTATTTT.